The next 27 T cell receptor beta chains were all read from a single sample in a study of blood T cell repertoires in COVID-19. Libraries were prepared by immunoSEQ multiplex PCR; TCRdb keeps only in-frame clonotypes and omits some of them. The sample yields approximately 260,000 clones, about nine tenths seen once. The sample comprised PBMCs or T cells enriched from blood (not recorded which). The source of these receptors is a woman in her 30s with acute COVID-19.

The gene calls are TRBV7-3 and TRBJ2-1, with 10 nucleotides matching TRBD2. This CDR3 has 16 residues. Germline V CDR1 and CDR2: SGHTA, FQGTGA. V lost 1 base, J lost 9 bases, and 9 bases stayed unmatched. CDR3 in DNA: TGTGCCAGCAGCTTAAGCTCTGCTAGCGGGAGTGCTGAGCAGTTCTTC. Amino acids: CASSLSSASGSAEQFF.

The chain's CDR3 is CASSSSGTNYEQYF. CDR3 bases: TGTGCCAGCAGCTCATCCGGGACAAACTACGAGCAGTACTTC. This chain uses TRBV28 with TRBJ2-7, with D possibly matching TRBD1 (6 bases). Germline V gives CDR1 MDHEN, CDR2 SYDVKM. The CDR3 runs 14 residues. V shed 6 bases and J shed 3 bases, with 15 bases lying between them.

The chain combines TRBV5-4 with TRBJ2-1, with 10 bases fitting TRBD1. V lost 3 bases and J lost 9; bases outside the gene matches: 9. This CDR3 is built from 15 residues. CDR1 is SGHNT and CDR2 is YYREEE in the germline V gene (reference sequence). The CDR3, as DNA: TGTGCCAGCAGCTCTCGACAGGGGGCTGGGAGTGAGCAGTTCTTC. Translation: CASSSRQGAGSEQFF.

V usage is TRBV19 and J usage is TRBJ1-5; TRBD1 is a possible D gene (5 bases). Per the germline V gene, CDR1 is LNHDA and CDR2 is SQIVND (reference sequence). This CDR3 spans 14 amino acids. Trimming left V 2 bases short and J 7 bases short, with 12 bases between. The CDR3 bases are TGTGCCAGTAGTATATGGGGGGTCGGGCAGCCCCAGCATTTT. Translating gives CASSIWGVGQPQHF.

The CDR3: CASSLVPSGGLDNEQFF. CDR3 sequence (DNA): TGTGCCAGCAGCTTAGTCCCTAGCGGGGGGCTAGACAATGAGCAGTTCTTC. The chain combines TRBV7-2 with TRBJ2-1, with TRBD2 matching 11 bases. The CDR3 consists of 17 residues. Germline loops: CDR1 SGHTA, CDR2 FQGNSA. V gave up 1 base and J gave up 5 bases; unmatched junction bases: 7.

J is TRBJ2-5 and V is TRBV28, with 8 bases aligning to TRBD1. The CDR3 covers 15 residues. V was clipped by 4 bases and J by 2 bases; unmatched bases: 6. Per germline, CDR1 MDHEN and CDR2 SYDVKM. The chain's CDR3 is CASSSQTGEQETQYF. The CDR3 DNA follows: TGTGCCAGCAGTTCCCAGACAGGGGAACAAGAGACCCAGTACTTC.

V is TRBV3-1 (or the pseudogene TRBV3-2) and J is TRBJ2-1, with TRBD2 matching over 7 bases. Germline V gene data show CDR1 as LGHDT and CDR2 as YNNKEL (reference sequence). Trimming removed 1 base from V and 7 bases from J; junction bases left unmatched: 13. The CDR3 extends over 17 amino acids. DNA of the CDR3: TGTGCCAGCAGCCAAGTAGTGGGGAGGGGTTTGATGAATGAGCAGTTCTTC. Its protein is CASSQVVGRGLMNEQFF.

The chain has TRBV7-2 and TRBJ2-3; TRBD1 matches 7 bases. Germline values: CDR1 SGHTA, CDR2 FQGNSA. The CDR3 is made up of 15 amino acids. V shed 3 bases and J 3 bases; nucleotides not matched to a gene: 6. The CDR3 nucleotides are TGTGCCAGCAGCTTGACAGGGTTGGGGACAGATACGCAGTATTTT. Translated: CASSLTGLGTDTQYF.

This clone was seen just once. This sequence joins TRBV10-3 and TRBJ2-3; 12 bases are a match to TRBD2. CDR1 is ENHRY and CDR2 is SYGVKD in the germline V gene. V trimming: 6 bases; J trimming: 2 bases; junction bases outside the gene matches: 3. The CDR3 has 15 amino acids. CDR3 DNA: TGTGCCATCAGCTGGACTAGCGGGAACACAGATACGCAGTATTTT. Its protein product is CAISWTSGNTDTQYF.

This chain joins TRBV19 and TRBJ2-2; D is perhaps TRBD1 (5 bases). The germline V gene encodes CDR1 LNHDA and CDR2 SQIVND (reference sequence). V was shortened by 8 bases and J by 5 bases, with 12 bases between the two germline ends. The CDR3 has 13 residues. The CDR3 is CASQTGWTGELFF. DNA of the CDR3: TGTGCCAGTCAAACAGGCTGGACCGGGGAGCTGTTTTTT. Based on the CDR3 plus reference TRBV19 and TRBJ2-2, the full variable domain is DGGITQSPKYLFRKEGQNVTLSCEQNLNHDAMYWYRQDPGQGLRLIYYSQIVNDFQKGDIAEGYSVSREKKESFPLTVTSAQKNPTAFYLCASQTGWTGELFFGEGSRLTVL.

The genes are TRBV7-2 and TRBJ2-1; weak D call: TRBD2 (7 bases). The CDR3 is 16 amino acids. The V end lost 5 bases, the J end lost 3 bases, and 17 bases lay between the germline ends. Germline values: CDR1 SGHTA, CDR2 FQGNSA. The DNA for the CDR3 is TGTGCCAGCAGCCCTCGGAGGGGGGGTATCTACAATGAGCAGTTCTTC. Translated, it gives CASSPRRGGIYNEQFF.

This rearrangement joins TRBV4-1 to TRBJ2-3; tentatively, D is TRBD2 (5 bases). V lost 2 bases, J lost 4 bases, and 10 bases lay in between. The CDR3 consists of 14 residues. Germline-derived CDR1 and CDR2 are MGHRA and YSYEKL. The CDR3 loop reads CASSQRRQPDTQYF. DNA of the CDR3: TGCGCCAGCAGCCAAAGGAGGCAGCCAGATACGCAGTATTTT.

The rearrangement links TRBV28 to TRBJ2-5; 8 positions agree with TRBD1. With V trimmed by 3 bases and J by 4 bases, 4 bases remained unmatched. Germline V gene lookup returns CDR1 MDHEN and CDR2 SYDVKM. The CDR3 sequence is 14 residues long. CDR3 nucleotides: TGTGCCAGCAGTTTCTCAGGGGGCGGAGAGACCCAGTACTTC. This sequence encodes CASSFSGGGETQYF. Filled out from reference TRBV28 and TRBJ2-5, the complete variable domain reads DVKVTQSSRYLVKRTGEKVFLECVQDMDHENMFWYRQDPGLGLRLIYFSYDVKMKEKGDIPEGYSVSREKKERFSLILESASTNQTSMYLCASSFSGGGETQYFGPGTRLLVL.

At least ten counts were recorded for this clone. The chain combines TRBV28 with TRBJ1-2; D gene ambiguous. There are 14 residues in the CDR3. V shed 3 bases and J shed 2 bases, with 10 bases lying between them. Germline CDR1 and CDR2: MDHEN and SYDVKM. This CDR3 is CASSLETGNYGYTF. The CDR3 DNA reads as TGTGCCAGCAGTTTGGAAACGGGGAACTATGGCTACACCTTC.

CDR3 protein: CASSAPGQGLTGELFF. In nucleotides, the CDR3 is TGTGCCAGCAGCGCCCCCGGACAGGGGCTCACCGGGGAGCTGTTTTTT. J is TRBJ2-2 and V is TRBV9, with TRBD1 identical over 9 bases. This CDR3 has 16 residues. From germline, CDR1 is SGDLS and CDR2 YYNGEE. V dropped 3 bases and J dropped 4; count of bases not matched to a gene: 7. Drawing the rest from reference TRBV9 and TRBJ2-2, the complete variable domain is DSGVTQTPKHLITATGQRVTLRCSPRSGDLSVYWYQQSLDQGLQFLIQYYNGEERAKGNILERFSAQQFPDLHSELNLSSLELGDSALYFCASSAPGQGLTGELFFGEGSRLTVL.

The genes are TRBV14 and TRBJ2-3; a possible D gene is TRBD2 (6 bases). Germline V CDR1 and CDR2: SGHDN, FVKESK. Trimming removed 4 bases from V and 0 bases from J, with 8 bases in between. The CDR3 totals 14 residues. The CDR3: CASSLGGSTDTQYF. DNA for the CDR3: TGTGCCAGCAGCCTTGGGGGGAGCACAGATACGCAGTATTTT.

The genes are TRBV13 and TRBJ2-5, with TRBD2 matching 14 bases. J gave up 10 bases and V 5 bases, and 3 bases lay outside the gene matches. The CDR3 consists of 13 residues. Looked up from germline, CDR1 is PRHDT and CDR2 is FYEKMQ (reference sequence). CDR3 in amino acids: CASSKGLAGDQYF. The CDR3 region has the DNA TGTGCCAGCAGCAAGGGACTAGCGGGAGACCAGTACTTC.

V usage is TRBV9 and J usage is TRBJ2-2, with a weak D call TRBD1 (6 bases). The germline V gene has CDR1 SGDLS and CDR2 YYNGEE. The CDR3 runs 16 residues. The ends were cut back, 1 base at V and 2 bases at J, with 12 bases in the middle. This chain's CDR3 is CASSVRDNINTGELFF. The DNA of the CDR3 is TGTGCCAGCAGCGTACGGGACAACATAAACACCGGGGAGCTGTTTTTT.

The chain has TRBV10-3 and TRBJ2-6; tentative D call: TRBD2 (5 bases). This CDR3 contains 19 residues. CDR1 ENHRY and CDR2 SYGVKD come from the germline V gene. Trimming cost V 10 bases and J 0 bases, with 25 bases left between them. The CDR3 loop is CATYFPLDPAGSGANVLTF. DNA of the CDR3: TGTGCCACATACTTTCCCCTTGACCCCGCGGGCTCTGGGGCCAACGTCCTGACTTTC.

This clone was seen more than once but under ten times. V gene TRBV30 combines with J gene TRBJ1-3, with TRBD1 matching over 7 bases. Germline CDR1 reads GTSNPN; CDR2 reads SVGIG (reference sequence). V dropped 8 bases and J dropped 6; count of bases not matched to a gene: 10. The CDR3 runs to 13 residues. In DNA, the CDR3 is TGTGCCGCGGAGGCAGGGGGGCCAAACACCATATATTTT. Its translation: CAAEAGGPNTIYF.

DNA of the CDR3: TGTGCCAGCAGCTTGGTGGGACTCGAGTACAATGAGCAGTTCTTC. It is translated as CASSLVGLEYNEQFF. V and J are TRBV5-6 and TRBJ2-1; D perhaps matches TRBD2 (6 bases). CDR1 is SGHDT, CDR2 YYEEEE, per germline. Trimming took off 0 bases at V and 4 bases at J, with 11 bases between the two ends. The CDR3 length is 15 residues.

The chain employs TRBV7-3 and TRBJ2-1, with a possible D match to TRBD2 (5 bases). Per the germline V gene, CDR1 is SGHTA and CDR2 is FQGTGA. This CDR3 has 15 amino acids. V was cut by 7 bases and J by 3 bases, with 16 bases left in between. The chain's CDR3 is CASKQDVSGYNEQFF. CDR3 nucleotides: TGTGCCAGCAAACAAGATGTCAGCGGCTACAATGAGCAGTTCTTC.

In its sample, this clone was seen once. The chain recombines TRBV5-4 with TRBJ2-7, with a weak D call TRBD2 (6 bases). This CDR3 comprises 14 residues. V gave up 9 bases and J gave up 1 base, with 17 bases separating them. Germline V lookup: CDR1 SGHNT, CDR2 YYREEE (reference sequence). As DNA, the CDR3 is TGTGCCACGAGACGGGAGACGGGATCCTACGAGCAGTACTTC. Translated: CATRRETGSYEQYF.

The rearrangement links TRBV7-2 to TRBJ2-5; D possibly corresponds to TRBD1 (5 bases). V lost 5 bases and J 5 bases, leaving 15 bases between the germline ends. The germline CDR1 and CDR2 sequences are SGHTA and FQGNSA. The CDR3 extends over 14 amino acids. The DNA for the CDR3 is TGTGCCAGCAGCACGACAGTTCCCCCGGAGACCCAGTACTTC. Encoded protein: CASSTTVPPETQYF.

The rearrangement links TRBV2 to TRBJ2-6; D is uncertain. This CDR3 region has 15 residues. V dropped 6 bases and J dropped 4 bases, with 13 bases sitting between them. Looked up from germline, CDR1 is SNHLY and CDR2 is FYNNEI. CDR3 DNA: TGTGCCAGCAGCCGCGACAATTCCGGGGCCAACGTCCTGACTTTC. Translated, it gives CASSRDNSGANVLTF.

The rearrangement joins TRBV2 to TRBJ1-5; D not resolved. The CDR3 is made up of 14 amino acids. Germline V gene sequence: CDR1 SNHLY, CDR2 FYNNEI. V lost 6 bases to trimming and J lost 2 bases, with 11 bases between them. This CDR3 reads CASSLEKGNQPQHF. Here the CDR3 DNA reads TGTGCCAGCAGCCTGGAGAAGGGCAATCAGCCCCAGCATTTT.

This chain links TRBV11-2 with TRBJ2-1; D may be TRBD1 (5 bases). V was cut by 1 base and J by 6 bases, with 7 bases left in between. The CDR3 loop spans 13 amino acids. Germline CDR1 SGHAT, CDR2 FQNNGV. CDR3 nucleotides: TGTGCCAGCAGCTTAGGACAGAGCAATGAGCAGTTCTTC. Protein sequence: CASSLGQSNEQFF.